One and the same sample provided the 2 T cell receptor beta chains below, sequenced in a study of blood T cells in healthy people across ages. A second PCR, run for about 6 to 11 cycles, used a sample-barcoded 5' primer plus a J-beta primer mix. TCRdb re-derived calls from the 5' RACE reads in MiXCR, one entry per CDR3 protein. The sample has 600,000 to 800,000 distinct CDR3 sequences; 20% to 25% are singletons. The specimen sequenced was blood. These receptors all come from a man aged 65 to 85 in good health.

This chain uses TRBV20-1 with TRBJ2-7, with 10 positions matching TRBD2. The junction had 9 bases not matched to a gene; V was cut back by 5 bases and J by 2 bases. The CDR3 spans 15 residues. Germline CDR1 DFQATT, CDR2 SNEGSKA (reference sequence). CDR3 bases: TGCAGTGCTCCTAGGGCTAGCGGGAGCACCTACGAGCAGTACTTC. It is translated as CSAPRASGSTYEQYF.

The chain employs TRBV28 and TRBJ2-7; 9 positions agree with TRBD1. The CDR3 is made up of 14 amino acids. Looked up from germline, CDR1 is MDHEN and CDR2 is SYDVKM. With 2 bases clipped from V and 7 bases from J, the junction kept 6 bases outside the gene matches. The chain's CDR3 is CASSLPRGTGEQYF. CDR3 nucleotides: TGTGCCAGCAGTTTACCCAGAGGGACAGGGGAGCAGTACTTC. The complete variable domain, with remaining parts taken from reference TRBV28 and TRBJ2-7, reads DVKVTQSSRYLVKRTGEKVFLECVQDMDHENMFWYRQDPGLGLRLIYFSYDVKMKEKGDIPEGYSVSREKKERFSLILESASTNQTSMYLCASSLPRGTGEQYFGPGTRLTVT.